This T cell receptor (beta chain) derives from a study of vaccination effects on CD4 cells after COVID-19. Turning to the study itself: After expansion with viral peptide pools in the ViraFEST assay, antigen-specific CD4+ T cells were sequenced. BNT162b2 vaccine or mRNA-1273 vaccine was given to participants in two doses.

Remarks on this clone: The antigen is undetermined.

Upon completion of about 10 days in culture, CD4+ T cells were isolated. People in the vaccine group had not been infected with SARS-CoV-2 before, and their nucleocapsid antibodies were negative. Cultures had half their medium replaced with IL-2 medium on days 3 and 7. The germline V gene encodes CDR1 WNHNN and CDR2 SYGVQD (reference sequence). V was trimmed by 9 bases and J by 8 bases, leaving 19 bases between them. The CDR3 runs 14 residues. The assay was immunoSEQ multiplex PCR, and TCRdb's table has in-frame clones only and misses some. The table includes approximately 58,000 clones, roughly 80% detected once.

The chain has TRBV10-1 and TRBJ1-4; no definite D call. The clonotype originates from a human donor who received a COVID-19 vaccine. The sequences come from CD4+ T cells from PBMCs cultured without peptide, collected before COVID-19 vaccination. The CDR3 spells CARMSGSWEEKLFF. The CDR3 DNA reads TGCGCCAGAATGTCAGGCTCGTGGGAGGAAAAACTGTTTTTT.